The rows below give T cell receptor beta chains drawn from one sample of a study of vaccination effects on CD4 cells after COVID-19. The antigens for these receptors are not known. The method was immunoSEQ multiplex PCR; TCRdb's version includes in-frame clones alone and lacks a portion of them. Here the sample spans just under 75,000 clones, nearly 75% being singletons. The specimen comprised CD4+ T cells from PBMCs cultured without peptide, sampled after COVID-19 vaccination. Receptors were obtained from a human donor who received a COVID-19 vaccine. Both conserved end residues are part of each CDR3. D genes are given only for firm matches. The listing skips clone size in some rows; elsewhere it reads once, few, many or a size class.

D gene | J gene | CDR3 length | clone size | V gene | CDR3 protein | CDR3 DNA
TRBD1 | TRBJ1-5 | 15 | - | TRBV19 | CASSIVWDRNQPQHF | TGTGCCAGTAGTATAGTTTGGGACAGGAATCAGCCCCAGCATTTT
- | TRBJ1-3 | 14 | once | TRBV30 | CAWSRSVPGNTIYF | TGTGCCTGGAGTCGCAGTGTTCCTGGAAACACCATATATTTT
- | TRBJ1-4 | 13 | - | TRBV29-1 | CSVGRTTSEKLFF | TGCAGCGTTGGGAGGACAACGAGTGAAAAACTGTTTTTT
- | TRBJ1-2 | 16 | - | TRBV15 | CATSRAPGLRGYGYTF | TGTGCCACCAGCAGAGCGCCGGGACTCCGTGGCTATGGCTACACCTTC
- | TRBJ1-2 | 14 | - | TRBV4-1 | CASSQVGQRVGYTF | TGCGCCAGCAGCCAAGTCGGACAGAGGGTAGGCTACACCTTC
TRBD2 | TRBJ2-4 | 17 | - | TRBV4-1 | CASSQPLAGMAKNIQYF | TGCGCCAGCAGCCAACCCCTAGCGGGGATGGCCAAAAACATTCAGTACTTC
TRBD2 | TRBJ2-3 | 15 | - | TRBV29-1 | CSVTTPGGGTDTQYF | TGCAGCGTTACGACCCCGGGGGGTGGGACAGATACGCAGTATTTT
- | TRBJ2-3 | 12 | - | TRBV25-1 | CASSTSTDTQYF | TGTGCCAGCAGTACTAGCACAGATACGCAGTATTTT
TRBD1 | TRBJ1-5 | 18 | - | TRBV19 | CASSPRDRRLYSNQPQHF | TGTGCCAGTAGCCCCCGGGACAGGAGGCTTTATAGCAATCAGCCCCAGCATTTT
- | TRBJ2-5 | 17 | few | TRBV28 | CASTRGGRFRGQETQYF | TGTGCCAGCACCCGGGGCGGACGGTTCAGAGGTCAAGAGACCCAGTACTTC
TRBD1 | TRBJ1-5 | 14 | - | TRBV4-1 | CASSQGQGDQPQHF | TGCGCCAGCAGCCAGGGACAGGGAGATCAGCCCCAGCATTTT
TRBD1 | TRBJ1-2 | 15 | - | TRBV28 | CASSPPDRALYGYTF | TGTGCCAGCAGTCCTCCGGACAGGGCGCTCTATGGCTACACCTTC
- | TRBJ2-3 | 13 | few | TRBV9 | CASSVGYADTQYF | TGTGCCAGCAGCGTAGGGTATGCAGATACGCAGTATTTT
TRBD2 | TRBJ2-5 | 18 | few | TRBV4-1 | CASSQEEVSGGIRETQYF | TGCGCCAGCAGCCAAGAAGAAGTTTCGGGGGGGATTAGAGAGACCCAGTACTTC
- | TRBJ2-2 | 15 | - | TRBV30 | CAWTVGGYNTGELFF | TGTGCCTGGACCGTCGGGGGTTATAACACCGGGGAGCTGTTTTTT
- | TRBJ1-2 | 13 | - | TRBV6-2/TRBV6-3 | CASSYSGLYGYTF | TGTGCCAGCAGTTATAGTGGACTTTATGGCTACACCTTC
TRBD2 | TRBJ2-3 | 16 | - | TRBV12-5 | CASGSLRGVSTDTQYF | TGTGCTAGTGGTTCTCTTCGGGGGGTTAGCACAGATACGCAGTATTTT
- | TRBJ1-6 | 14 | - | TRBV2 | CASSETRYNSPLHF | TGTGCCAGCAGTGAGACGAGGTATAATTCACCCCTCCACTTT
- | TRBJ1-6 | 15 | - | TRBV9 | CASSVGGLADSPLHF | TGTGCCAGCAGCGTAGGGGGATTAGCAGATTCACCCCTCCACTTT
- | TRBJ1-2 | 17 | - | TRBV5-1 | CASSLSATSGPGGGYTF | TGCGCCAGCAGCTTGTCGGCCACTTCCGGGCCTGGGGGTGGCTACACCTTC
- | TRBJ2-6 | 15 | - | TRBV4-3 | CASSLLSTGANVLTF | TGCGCCAGCAGCTTACTTTCCACTGGGGCCAACGTCCTGACTTTC
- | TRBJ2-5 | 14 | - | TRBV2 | CASSGPTFQETQYF | TGTGCCAGCAGTGGCCCCACCTTCCAAGAGACCCAGTACTTC
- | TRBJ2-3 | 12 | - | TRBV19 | CASSAFTDTQYF | TGTGCCAGTAGCGCCTTCACAGATACGCAGTATTTT
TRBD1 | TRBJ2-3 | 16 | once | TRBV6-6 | CASSRADRGMTDTQYF | TGTGCCAGCAGCCGCGCTGACAGGGGGATGACGGATACGCAGTATTTT
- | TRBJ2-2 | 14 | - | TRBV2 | CASKETTNTGELFF | TGTGCCAGCAAAGAGACTACGAACACCGGGGAGCTGTTTTTT
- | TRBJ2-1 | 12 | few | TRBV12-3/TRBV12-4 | CASSLSYNEQFF | TGTGCCAGCAGTTTAAGCTACAATGAGCAGTTCTTC
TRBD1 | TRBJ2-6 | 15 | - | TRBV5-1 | CASSTQGAGANVLTF | TGCGCCAGCAGCACACAGGGGGCTGGGGCCAACGTCCTGACTTTC
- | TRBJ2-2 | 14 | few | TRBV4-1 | CASSQDVRAGELFF | TGCGCCAGCAGCCAAGACGTGCGGGCCGGGGAGCTGTTTTTT
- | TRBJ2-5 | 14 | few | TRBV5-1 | CASSLGVAGETQYF | TGCGCCAGCAGCTTAGGGGTCGCTGGGGAGACCCAGTACTTC
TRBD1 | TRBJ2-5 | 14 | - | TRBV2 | CASSGDRYQETQYF | TGTGCCAGCAGTGGGGACAGGTACCAAGAGACCCAGTACTTC
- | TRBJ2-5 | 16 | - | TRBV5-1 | CASSGGVSYDQETQYF | TGCGCCAGCAGTGGGGGCGTGTCGTACGACCAAGAGACCCAGTACTTC
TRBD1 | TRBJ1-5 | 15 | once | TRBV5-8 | CASSFSGQSSKPQHF | TGTGCCAGCAGCTTTTCGGGACAGTCCAGTAAGCCCCAGCATTTT
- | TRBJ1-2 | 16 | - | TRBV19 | CASSNQASGGVGGYTF | TGTGCCAGTAGTAACCAAGCCTCGGGGGGAGTTGGTGGCTACACCTTC
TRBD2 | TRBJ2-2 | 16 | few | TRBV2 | CASSSSGGALTGELFF | TGTGCCAGCAGTTCTAGCGGGGGGGCCTTAACCGGGGAGCTGTTTTTT
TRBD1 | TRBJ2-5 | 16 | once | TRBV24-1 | CATSEGTGGQRETQYF | TGTGCCACCAGTGAGGGAACAGGGGGTCAGCGAGAGACCCAGTACTTC
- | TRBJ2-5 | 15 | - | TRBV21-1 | CASNHLDRVQETQYF | TGTGCCAGCAACCATCTCGACAGGGTCCAAGAGACCCAGTACTTC
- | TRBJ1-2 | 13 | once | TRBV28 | CASSLGGPYGYTF | TGTGCCAGCAGTTTAGGAGGGCCTTATGGCTACACCTTC
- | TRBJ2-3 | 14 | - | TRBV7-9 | CASSSRVNTDTQYF | TGTGCCAGCAGCTCACGGGTCAACACAGATACGCAGTATTTT
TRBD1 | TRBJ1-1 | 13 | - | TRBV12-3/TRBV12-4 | CASSSQGGTEAFF | TGTGCCAGCAGCTCTCAGGGGGGGACTGAAGCTTTCTTT
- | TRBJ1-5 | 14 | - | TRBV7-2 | CASSLTKLMQPQHF | TGTGCCAGCAGCTTAACTAAACTTATGCAGCCCCAGCATTTT
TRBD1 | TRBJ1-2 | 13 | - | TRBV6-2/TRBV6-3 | CASSGRGPYGYTF | TGTGCCAGCAGCGGCAGGGGGCCCTATGGCTACACCTTC
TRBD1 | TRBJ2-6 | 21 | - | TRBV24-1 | CATSDPQVPGQGNDGANVLTF | TGTGCCACCAGTGATCCTCAAGTTCCGGGACAGGGTAACGATGGGGCCAACGTCCTGACTTTC
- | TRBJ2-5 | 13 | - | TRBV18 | CASSPPPQETQYF | TGTGCCAGCTCACCACCTCCCCAAGAGACCCAGTACTTC
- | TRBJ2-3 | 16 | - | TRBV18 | CASSPLRGSSTDTQYF | TGTGCCAGCTCACCCCTGAGAGGGAGTAGCACAGATACGCAGTATTTT
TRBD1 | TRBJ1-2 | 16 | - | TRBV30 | CAWAPRWDRDAYGYTF | TGTGCCTGGGCGCCCCGGTGGGACAGGGACGCCTATGGCTACACCTTC
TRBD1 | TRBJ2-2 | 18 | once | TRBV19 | CASSIELRDSRNTGELFF | TGTGCCAGTAGTATAGAGTTGAGGGACAGCCGGAACACCGGGGAGCTGTTTTTT
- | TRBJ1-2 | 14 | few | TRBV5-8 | CASSVNRLLFGYTF | TGTGCCAGCAGCGTAAACCGGCTCCTCTTTGGCTACACCTTC
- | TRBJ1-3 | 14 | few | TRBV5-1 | CASSPTASGNTIYF | TGCGCCAGCAGCCCGACAGCCTCTGGAAACACCATATATTTT
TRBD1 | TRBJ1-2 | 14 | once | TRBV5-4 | CASSRTGTGYGYTF | TGTGCCAGCAGCCGTACCGGGACAGGGTATGGCTACACCTTC
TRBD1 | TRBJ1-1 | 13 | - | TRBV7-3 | CASSSQGDTEAFF | TGTGCCAGCAGCTCCCAGGGGGACACTGAAGCTTTCTTT
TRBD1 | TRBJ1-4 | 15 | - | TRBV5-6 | CASSPGQATNEKLFF | TGTGCCAGCAGTCCGGGACAGGCAACTAATGAAAAACTGTTTTTT
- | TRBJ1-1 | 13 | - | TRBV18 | CASSPLPNTEAFF | TGTGCCAGCTCACCCCTCCCGAACACTGAAGCTTTCTTT
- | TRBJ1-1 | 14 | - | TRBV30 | CAWSGNYLNTEAFF | TGTGCCTGGAGTGGAAACTACTTGAACACTGAAGCTTTCTTT
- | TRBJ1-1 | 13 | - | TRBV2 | CASSVTMNTEAFF | TGTGCCAGCAGTGTCACCATGAACACTGAAGCTTTCTTT